The present entry profiles one T cell receptor (beta chain) with its context. What it binds is not known. This sample is part of a study of radiation and T cells in renal cell carcinoma. Looking at the study overall: Nephrectomy followed 15 Gy stereotactic body radiation by 4 weeks.

Overall study results and limits: In blood, top tumor clones expanded by 2 weeks, shrinking by 4.

The time point: blood 2 weeks post-SBRT. The sample's treatment: 15 Gy SBRT to primary tumor, nephrectomy 4 weeks later. Sequenced by immunoSEQ multiplex PCR; TCRdb stores in-frame clones only, minus some. Of about 26,000 clones listed, over 70% are singletons. The CDR3 sequence is 17 residues long. Germline trimming cut 3 bases from V and 6 bases from J; bases unmatched to any gene: 9. The germline V gene has CDR1 SGHNT and CDR2 YYREEE (reference sequence). Sequencing was performed on blood, taken from a patient whose treatment included radiotherapy and nephrectomy. V usage is TRBV5-4 and J usage is TRBJ2-1; 13 bases line up with TRBD2. The source of this sequence is a man aged 55-75 years with renal cell carcinoma. The CDR3 here is CASSSGLAGVGGNEQFF. CDR3 sequence (DNA): TGTGCCAGCAGCTCTGGACTAGCGGGAGTAGGGGGCAATGAGCAGTTCTTC.